The source of this TCR beta chain is a study of spatial heterogeneity in lung cancer. Study background: Sequencing consistently turned up more beta-chain sequences than alpha-chain sequences.

The time point: sample taken at primary tumor resection. Patients with untreated early-stage non-small cell lung cancer, numbering 72, were the donors. Findings and limits, study-wide: Higher tumor mutation counts went along with higher counts of expanded intratumoral alpha and beta TCRs. Nonsynonymous mutations, ubiquitous and regional, were tracked respectively by counts of ubiquitous and regional expanded TCRs.

From the 5' RACE reads, TCRdb called clonotypes with MiXCR, one entry per CDR3 protein. The table shows over 10,000 distinct CDR3 sequences, with 5.6% occurring only once. By proportion, this clonotype is medium-sized. Its antigen remains unidentified. Because the library targeted alpha chains, this beta chain is an off-target read whose size means little. The CDR3 totals 11 residues. CDR1 is DFQATT, CDR2 SNEGSKA, per germline (reference sequence). Trimming removed 6 bases from V and 7 bases from J, with 12 bases in between. V is TRBV20-1 and J is TRBJ2-5; D unclear. This receptor was identified in a female donor with early-stage non-small cell lung cancer. The sequences come from lung tumor tissue, collected at surgery. The CDR3 loop is CSAPARWTQYF. The CDR3 nucleotides are TGCAGTGCCCCGGCAAGGTGGACCCAGTACTTC.